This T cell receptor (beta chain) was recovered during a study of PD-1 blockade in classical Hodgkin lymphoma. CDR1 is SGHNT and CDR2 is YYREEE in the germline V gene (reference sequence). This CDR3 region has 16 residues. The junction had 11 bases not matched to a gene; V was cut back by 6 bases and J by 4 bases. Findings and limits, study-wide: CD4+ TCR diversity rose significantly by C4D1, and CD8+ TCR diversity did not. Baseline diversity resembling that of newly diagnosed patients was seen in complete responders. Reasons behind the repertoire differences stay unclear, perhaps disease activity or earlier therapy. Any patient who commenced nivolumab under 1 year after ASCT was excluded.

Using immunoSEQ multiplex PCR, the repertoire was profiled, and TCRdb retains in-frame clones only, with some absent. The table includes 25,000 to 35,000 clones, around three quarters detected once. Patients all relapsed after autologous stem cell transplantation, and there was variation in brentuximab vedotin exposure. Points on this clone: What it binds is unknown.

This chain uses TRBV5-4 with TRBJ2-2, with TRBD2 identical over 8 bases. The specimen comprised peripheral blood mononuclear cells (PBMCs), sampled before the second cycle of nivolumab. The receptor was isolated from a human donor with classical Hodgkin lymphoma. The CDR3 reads CASTLGGAGATGELFF. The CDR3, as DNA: TGTGCCAGCACCCTGGGGGGAGCGGGGGCCACCGGGGAGCTGTTTTTT.